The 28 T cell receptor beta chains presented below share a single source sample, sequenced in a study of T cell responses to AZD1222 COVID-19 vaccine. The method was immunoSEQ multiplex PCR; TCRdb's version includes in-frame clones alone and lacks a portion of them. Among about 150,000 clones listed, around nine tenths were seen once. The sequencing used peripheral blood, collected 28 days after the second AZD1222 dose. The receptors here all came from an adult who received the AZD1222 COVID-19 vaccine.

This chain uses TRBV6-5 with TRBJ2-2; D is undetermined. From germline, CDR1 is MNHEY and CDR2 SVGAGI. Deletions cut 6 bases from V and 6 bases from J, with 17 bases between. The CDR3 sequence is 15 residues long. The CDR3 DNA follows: TGTGCCAGCAGGCCAATAGGGAACATAGCCGGGGAGCTGTTTTTT. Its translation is CASRPIGNIAGELFF.

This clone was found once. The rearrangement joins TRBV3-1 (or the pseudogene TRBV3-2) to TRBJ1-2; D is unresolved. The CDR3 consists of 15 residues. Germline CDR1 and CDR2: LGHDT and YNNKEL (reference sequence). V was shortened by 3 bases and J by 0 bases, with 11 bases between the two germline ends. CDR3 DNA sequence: TGTGCCAGCAGCCAGTTCCCGGCACCTAACTATGGCTACACCTTC. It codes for CASSQFPAPNYGYTF.

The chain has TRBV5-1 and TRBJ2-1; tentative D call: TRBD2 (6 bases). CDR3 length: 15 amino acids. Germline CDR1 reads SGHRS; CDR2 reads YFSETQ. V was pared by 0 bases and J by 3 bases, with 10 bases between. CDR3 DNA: TGCGCCAGCAGCTTGGCAGCCGGGAGCTACAATGAGCAGTTCTTC. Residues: CASSLAAGSYNEQFF.

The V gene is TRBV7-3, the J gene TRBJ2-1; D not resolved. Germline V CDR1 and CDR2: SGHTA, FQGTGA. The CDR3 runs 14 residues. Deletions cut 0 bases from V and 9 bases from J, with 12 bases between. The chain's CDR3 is CASSLTGSGTEQFF. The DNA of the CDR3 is TGTGCCAGCAGCTTAACCGGTTCCGGCACTGAGCAGTTCTTC. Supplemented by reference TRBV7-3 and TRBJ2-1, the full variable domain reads GAGVSQTPSNKVTEKGKYVELRCDPISGHTALYWYRQSLGQGPEFLIYFQGTGAADDSGLPNDRFFAVRPEGSVSTLKIQRTERGDSAVYLCASSLTGSGTEQFFGPGTRLTVL.

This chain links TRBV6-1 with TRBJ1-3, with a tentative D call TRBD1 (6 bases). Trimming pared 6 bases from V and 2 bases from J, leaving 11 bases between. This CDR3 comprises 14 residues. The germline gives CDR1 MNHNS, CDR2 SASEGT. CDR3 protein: CASRQGGAGNTIYF. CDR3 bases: TGTGCCAGCAGGCAAGGGGGTGCTGGAAACACCATATATTTT.

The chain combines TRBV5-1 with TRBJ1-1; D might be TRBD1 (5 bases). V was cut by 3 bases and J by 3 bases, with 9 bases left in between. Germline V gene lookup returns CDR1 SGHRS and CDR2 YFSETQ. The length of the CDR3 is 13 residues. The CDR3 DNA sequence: TGCGCCAGCAGCTGGGGGGGACACACTGAAGCTTTCTTT. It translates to CASSWGGHTEAFF.

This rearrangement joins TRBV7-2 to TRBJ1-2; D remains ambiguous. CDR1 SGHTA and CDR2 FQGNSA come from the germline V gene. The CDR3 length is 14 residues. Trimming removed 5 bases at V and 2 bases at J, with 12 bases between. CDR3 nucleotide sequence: TGTGCCAGCAGCCACCAAGACGGAAACTATGGCTACACCTTC. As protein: CASSHQDGNYGYTF.

The CDR3 loop reads CASSSSTGWHEQFF. In nucleotides, the CDR3 is TGTGCCAGCAGCTCCTCGACAGGGTGGCATGAGCAGTTCTTC. The chain is built from TRBV11-3 and TRBJ2-1; TRBD1 agrees at 7 bases. V lost 4 bases, J lost 8 bases, and 8 bases stayed unmatched. The CDR3 spans 14 residues. The germline V gene encodes CDR1 SGHNT and CDR2 YENEEA. The variable domain in full, completed from reference TRBV11-3 and TRBJ2-1, reads EAGVVQSPRYKIIEKKQPVAFWCNPISGHNTLYWYLQNLGQGPELLIRYENEEAVDDSQLPKDRFSAERLKGVDSTLKIQPAELGDSAVYLCASSSSTGWHEQFFGPGTRLTVL.

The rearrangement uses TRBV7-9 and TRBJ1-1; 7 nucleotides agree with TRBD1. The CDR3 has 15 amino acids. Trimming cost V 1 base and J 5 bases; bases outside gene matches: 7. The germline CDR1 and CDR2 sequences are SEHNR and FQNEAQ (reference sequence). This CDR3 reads CASSLGQGDWTEAFF. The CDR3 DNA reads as TGTGCCAGCAGCTTAGGTCAGGGGGATTGGACTGAAGCTTTCTTT.

For the CDR3, the DNA is TGTGCCAGCAGCCCCTACAGGGGCCGGGATGAAAAACTGTTTTTT. As protein: CASSPYRGRDEKLFF. The J gene is TRBJ1-4, the V gene TRBV4-2, with 7 bases fitting TRBD1. Germline lookup yields CDR1 LGHNA and CDR2 YNFKEQ. J was trimmed by 6 bases and V by 4 bases; bases with no gene match: 8. The CDR3 length is 15 residues.

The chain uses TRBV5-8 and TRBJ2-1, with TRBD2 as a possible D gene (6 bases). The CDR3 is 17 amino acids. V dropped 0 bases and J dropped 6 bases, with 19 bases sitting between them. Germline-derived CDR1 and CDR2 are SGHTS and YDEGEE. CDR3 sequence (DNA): TGTGCCAGCAGCTTGGAAAGACTAGGCCCAGTGGGCAATGAGCAGTTCTTC. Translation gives CASSLERLGPVGNEQFF.

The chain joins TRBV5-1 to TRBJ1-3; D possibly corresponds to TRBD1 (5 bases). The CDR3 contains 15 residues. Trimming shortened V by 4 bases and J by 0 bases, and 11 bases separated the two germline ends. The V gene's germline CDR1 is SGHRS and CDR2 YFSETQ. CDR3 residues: CASSRDSDSGNTIYF. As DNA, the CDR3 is TGCGCCAGCAGCCGGGACTCTGACTCTGGAAACACCATATATTTT.

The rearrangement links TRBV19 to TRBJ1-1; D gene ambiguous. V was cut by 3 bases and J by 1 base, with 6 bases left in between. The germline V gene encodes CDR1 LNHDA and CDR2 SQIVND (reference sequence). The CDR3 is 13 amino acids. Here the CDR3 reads CASSMWANTEAFF. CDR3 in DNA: TGTGCCAGTAGTATGTGGGCGAACACTGAAGCTTTCTTT.

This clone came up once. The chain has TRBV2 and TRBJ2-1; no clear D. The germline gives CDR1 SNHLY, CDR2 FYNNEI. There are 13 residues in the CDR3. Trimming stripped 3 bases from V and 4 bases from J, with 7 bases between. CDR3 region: CASSETTYNEQFF. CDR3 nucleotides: TGTGCCAGCAGTGAGACCACGTACAATGAGCAGTTCTTC. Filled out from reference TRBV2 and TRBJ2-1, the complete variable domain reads EPEVTQTPSHQVTQMGQEVILRCVPISNHLYFYWYRQILGQKVEFLVSFYNNEISEKSEIFDDQFSVERPDGSNFTLKIRSTKLEDSAMYFCASSETTYNEQFFGPGTRLTVL.

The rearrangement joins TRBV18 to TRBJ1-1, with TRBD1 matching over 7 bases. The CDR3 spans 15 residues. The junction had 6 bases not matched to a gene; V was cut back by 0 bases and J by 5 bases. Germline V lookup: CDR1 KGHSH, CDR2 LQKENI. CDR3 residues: CASSPPNSQGTEAFF. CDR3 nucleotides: TGTGCCAGCTCACCACCTAATTCACAGGGGACTGAAGCTTTCTTT.

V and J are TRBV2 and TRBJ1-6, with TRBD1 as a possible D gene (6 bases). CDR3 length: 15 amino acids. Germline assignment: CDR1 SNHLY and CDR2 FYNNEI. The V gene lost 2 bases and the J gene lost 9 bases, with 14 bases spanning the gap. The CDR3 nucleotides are TGTGCCAGCAGTGAAAGGCAGGGGTTCAGTTCACCCCTCCACTTT. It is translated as CASSERQGFSSPLHF.

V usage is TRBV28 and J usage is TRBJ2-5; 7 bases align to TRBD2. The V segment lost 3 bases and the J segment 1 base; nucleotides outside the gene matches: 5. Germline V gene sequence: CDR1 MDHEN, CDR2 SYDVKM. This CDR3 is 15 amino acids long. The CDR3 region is CASSFSSSGQETQYF. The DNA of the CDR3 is TGTGCCAGCAGTTTTTCGTCTAGCGGCCAAGAGACCCAGTACTTC. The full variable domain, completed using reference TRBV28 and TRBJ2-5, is DVKVTQSSRYLVKRTGEKVFLECVQDMDHENMFWYRQDPGLGLRLIYFSYDVKMKEKGDIPEGYSVSREKKERFSLILESASTNQTSMYLCASSFSSSGQETQYFGPGTRLLVL.

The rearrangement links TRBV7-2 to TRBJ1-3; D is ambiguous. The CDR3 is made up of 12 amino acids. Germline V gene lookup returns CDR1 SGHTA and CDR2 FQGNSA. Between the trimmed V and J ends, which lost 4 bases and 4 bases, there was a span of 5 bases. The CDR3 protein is CASSSTGNTIYF. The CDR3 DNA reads TGTGCCAGCAGCTCCACAGGAAACACCATATATTTT.

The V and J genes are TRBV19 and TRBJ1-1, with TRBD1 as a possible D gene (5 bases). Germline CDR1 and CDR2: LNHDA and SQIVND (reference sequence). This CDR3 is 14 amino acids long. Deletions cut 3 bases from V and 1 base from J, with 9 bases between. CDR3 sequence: CASSIWGKNTEAFF. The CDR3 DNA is TGTGCCAGTAGTATTTGGGGGAAGAACACTGAAGCTTTCTTT.

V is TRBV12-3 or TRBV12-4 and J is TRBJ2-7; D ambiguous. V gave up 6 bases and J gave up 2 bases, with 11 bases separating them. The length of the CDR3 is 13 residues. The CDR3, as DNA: TGTGCCAGCAGCCCTACAACCACCTACGAGCAGTACTTC. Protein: CASSPTTTYEQYF.

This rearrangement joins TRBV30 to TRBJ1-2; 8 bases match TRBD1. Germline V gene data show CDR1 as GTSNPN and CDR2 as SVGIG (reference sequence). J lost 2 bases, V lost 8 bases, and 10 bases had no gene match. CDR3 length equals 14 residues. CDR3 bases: TGTGCCGGAAAGGACAGGGTCGGAAACTATGGCTACACCTTC. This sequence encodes CAGKDRVGNYGYTF.

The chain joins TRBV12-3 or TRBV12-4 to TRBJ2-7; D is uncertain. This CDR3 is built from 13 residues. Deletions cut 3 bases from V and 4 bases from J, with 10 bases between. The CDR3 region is CASSFRSSYEQYF. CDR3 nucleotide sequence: TGTGCCAGCAGTTTCCGGTCCAGTTACGAGCAGTACTTC.

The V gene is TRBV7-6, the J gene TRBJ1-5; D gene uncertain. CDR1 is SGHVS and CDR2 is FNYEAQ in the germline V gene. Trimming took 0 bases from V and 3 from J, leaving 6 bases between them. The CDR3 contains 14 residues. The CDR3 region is CASSLAGNNQPQHF. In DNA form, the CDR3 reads TGTGCCAGCAGCTTAGCGGGCAACAATCAGCCCCAGCATTTT.

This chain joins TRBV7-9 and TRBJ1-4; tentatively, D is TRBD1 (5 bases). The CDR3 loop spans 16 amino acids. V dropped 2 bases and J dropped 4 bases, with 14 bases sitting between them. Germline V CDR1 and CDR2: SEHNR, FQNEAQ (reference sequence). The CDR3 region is CASSLYGAKNNEKLFF. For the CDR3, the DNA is TGTGCCAGCAGCTTATATGGGGCTAAGAATAATGAAAAACTGTTTTTT.

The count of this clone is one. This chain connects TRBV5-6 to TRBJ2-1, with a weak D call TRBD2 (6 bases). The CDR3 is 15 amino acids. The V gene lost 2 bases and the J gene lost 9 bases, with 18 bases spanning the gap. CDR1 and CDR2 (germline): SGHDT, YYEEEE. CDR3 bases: TGTGCCAGCAGCTTTCCAGCGGGCCCCCAGGGTGAGCAGTTCTTC. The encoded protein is CASSFPAGPQGEQFF.

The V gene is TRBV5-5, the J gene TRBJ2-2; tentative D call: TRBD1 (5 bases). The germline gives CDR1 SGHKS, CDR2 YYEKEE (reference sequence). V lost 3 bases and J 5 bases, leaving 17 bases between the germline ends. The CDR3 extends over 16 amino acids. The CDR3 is CASSWTRSQDTGELFF. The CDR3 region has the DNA TGTGCCAGCAGCTGGACCAGGTCACAGGATACCGGGGAGCTGTTTTTT.

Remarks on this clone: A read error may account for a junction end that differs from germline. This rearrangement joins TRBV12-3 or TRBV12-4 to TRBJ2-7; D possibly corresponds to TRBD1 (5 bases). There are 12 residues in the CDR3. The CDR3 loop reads CASSFQGPYLDF. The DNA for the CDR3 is TGTGCCAGCAGTTTTCAGGGCCCTTATCTGGACTTC.

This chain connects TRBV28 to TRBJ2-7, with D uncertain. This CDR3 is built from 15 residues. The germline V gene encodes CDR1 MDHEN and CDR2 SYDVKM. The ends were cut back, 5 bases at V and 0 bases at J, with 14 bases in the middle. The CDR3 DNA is TGTGCCAGCAGTCACCGGGTCCGGAGCTCCTACGAGCAGTACTTC. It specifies CASSHRVRSSYEQYF.